This TCR beta chain was recovered during a study of T cell repertoires in cytomegalovirus infection. This clonotype was recorded at least ten times. What it binds is unknown. TCRdb reprocessed the reads via MiXCR and lists one record per CDR3 protein. The repertoire holds almost 300,000 distinct CDR3 sequences, with roughly 9.3% as singletons. CDR1 is SGHTA and CDR2 is FQGNSA in the germline V gene. V was shortened by 1 base and J by 1 base, with 16 bases between the two germline ends. The CDR3 has 17 amino acids. Study results and caveats: Using cumulative public TCR beta family frequency, the authors identified those who carried CMV together with the relevant HLA.

The sequence came from a human donor in good health (CMV status not recorded). Some clones in this sample may be carry-over from other donors' samples. The J gene is TRBJ2-5, the V gene TRBV7-2; D is perhaps TRBD1 (6 bases). The sample taken for sequencing was PBMCs. The DNA for the CDR3 is TGTGCCAGCAGCTTAGGTCGGGGATGGGGGCCCCAAGAGACCCAGTACTTC. Its protein product is CASSLGRGWGPQETQYF.